This entry describes one T cell receptor (beta chain). Its antigen remains unknown. A read error may explain this, as a much larger clone is one base away. The data derive from a study of T cell repertoires in cytomegalovirus infection. About the study: The authors relied on CMV epitopes, both recently identified HLA-C-restricted and well-studied HLA-B-restricted. Public TCR beta signature analysis indicated the presence of both CMV infection and matching HLA type. Regarding the study as a whole: HLA-C-restricted CMV-specific TCR beta clonotypes were dominant in the ex vivo response. Cumulative frequency (of public TCR beta family members) identified carriers of CMV plus the relevant HLA.

TCRdb reanalysed the reads using MiXCR and keeps one entry per CDR3 protein. This sample has around 710,000 distinct CDR3 sequences, with 25% to 30% found just once. The sequence came from a human donor in good health (CMV status not recorded). Some clones in this sample may be carry-over from other donors' samples. The input for sequencing was cultured CD8+ T cells from PBMCs, taken from culture after CMV antigen stimulation.

The CDR3 loop reads CASSPRVTSGSNQPQHF. The CDR3 DNA follows: TGTGCCAGCAGCCCCAGGGTTACTTCAGGGAGCAATCAGCCCCAGCATTTT. The gene calls are TRBV7-6 and TRBJ1-5, with D maybe TRBD1 (5 bases). Germline values: CDR1 SGHVS, CDR2 FNYEAQ. CDR3 length equals 17 residues. Trimming took 5 bases from V and 1 from J, leaving 18 bases between them.